These 23 T cell receptor beta chains were sequenced from one sample in a study of CD8+ T cells in alopecia areata. Isolated RNA was reverse transcribed into cDNA used as the sequencing template. Some clones are missing from TCRdb's copy, which holds only in-frame ones; the method was immunoSEQ multiplex PCR. The sample lists about 150,000 clones; around 47% were seen once. Sequencing used CD4+ T cells sorted from blood. The receptors stem from a human donor with alopecia areata.

This clone showed up just once. This rearrangement joins TRBV30 to TRBJ2-7; D is perhaps TRBD1 (5 bases). The CDR3 spans 14 residues. Trimming took 2 bases from V and 7 from J, leaving 18 bases between them. Looked up from germline, CDR1 is GTSNPN and CDR2 is SVGIG (reference sequence). The CDR3 bases are TGTGCCTGGAGTCGATTGGACATACGGGCTGAGCAGTACTTC. This translates into CAWSRLDIRAEQYF.

The genes are TRBV7-2 and TRBJ2-7, with D possibly TRBD1 on 6 matching bases. Germline V gene data show CDR1 as SGHTA and CDR2 as FQGNSA. CDR3 length equals 15 residues. Trimming stripped 3 bases from V and 2 bases from J, with 14 bases between. CDR3: CASSLETGPTYEQYF. In DNA form, the CDR3 reads TGTGCCAGCAGCTTGGAGACAGGTCCGACCTACGAGCAGTACTTC. The complete variable domain, with remaining parts taken from reference TRBV7-2 and TRBJ2-7, reads GAGVSQSPSNKVTEKGKDVELRCDPISGHTALYWYRQSLGQGLEFLIYFQGNSAPDKSGLPSDRFSAERTGGSVSTLTIQRTQQEDSAVYLCASSLETGPTYEQYFGPGTRLTVT.

The J gene is TRBJ1-1, the V gene TRBV28, with 10 bases lining up with TRBD1. This CDR3 region has 16 residues. J was trimmed by 4 bases and V by 5 bases; bases with no gene match: 10. Germline-derived CDR1 and CDR2 are MDHEN and SYDVKM. This chain's CDR3 is CASSLRTGGPVTEAFF. CDR3 in DNA: TGTGCCAGCAGTCTGCGGACAGGGGGGCCGGTCACTGAAGCTTTCTTT.

The chain has TRBV14 and TRBJ1-2; D uncertain. This CDR3 has 13 residues. CDR1 is SGHDN and CDR2 is FVKESK in the germline V gene. Trimming removed 0 bases at V and 4 bases at J, with 6 bases between. The DNA of the CDR3 is TGTGCCAGCAGCCAAGATGCCAGCTATGGCTACACCTTC. This gives the protein CASSQDASYGYTF.

This clone was counted a few times. This sequence joins TRBV29-1 and TRBJ1-1; unclear D gene. The CDR3 spans 13 residues. Germline-derived CDR1 and CDR2 are SQVTM and ANQGSEA. The germline V and J ends were trimmed by 4 bases and 0 bases, with 9 bases remaining between them. The CDR3 DNA follows: TGCAGCGTTGCTGTGGGGTTGAACACTGAAGCTTTCTTT. Its translation: CSVAVGLNTEAFF.

This clone was seen many times. V is TRBV30 and J is TRBJ1-2; D not resolved. The germline CDR1 and CDR2 sequences are GTSNPN and SVGIG (reference sequence). The CDR3 runs to 14 residues. Trimming removed 0 bases at V and 4 bases at J, with 12 bases between. In DNA form, the CDR3 reads TGTGCCTGGAGTGTACAAACAGTGTTCTATGGCTACACCTTC. Its protein is CAWSVQTVFYGYTF.

This chain joins TRBV18 and TRBJ2-6; D is unclear. The CDR3 runs 17 residues. Germline V gene data show CDR1 as KGHSH and CDR2 as LQKENI. The V and J ends lost 2 bases and 0 bases respectively, with 11 bases between them. The chain's CDR3 is CASSPKQTASGANVLTF. The CDR3 region has the DNA TGTGCCAGCTCACCAAAACAGACCGCCTCTGGGGCCAACGTCCTGACTTTC.

The chain uses TRBV14 and TRBJ2-2; D is unclear. This CDR3 is 14 amino acids long. Germline V CDR1 and CDR2: SGHDN, FVKESK. With 5 bases removed from V and 6 bases from J, the gap between germline ends came to 13 bases. This chain's CDR3 is CASSSRAPSGELFF. CDR3 coding DNA: TGTGCCAGCAGCAGCCGGGCTCCTTCCGGGGAGCTGTTTTTT.

For this clone: An end of the junction differs from the germline gene, which may be a read error. This chain connects TRBV6-5 to TRBJ2-7; tentatively, D is TRBD2 (6 bases). CDR1 and CDR2 from the germline V gene are MNHEY and SVGAGI. The length of the CDR3 is 14 residues. The CDR3 DNA reads TGTGCCAGCAGTTATAGGGACTCGTCCTCCGAGCAGTACTTC. Its translation: CASSYRDSSSEQYF.

The chain combines TRBV7-3 with TRBJ2-7, with a possible D match to TRBD1 (5 bases). The germline V and J ends were trimmed by 2 bases and 7 bases, with 15 bases remaining between them. CDR3 length: 14 amino acids. The germline V gene has CDR1 SGHTA and CDR2 FQGTGA. Here the CDR3 DNA reads TGTGCCAGCAGCTTACAGGGTCTTTTAGGAGAGCAGTACTTC. The encoded protein is CASSLQGLLGEQYF.

The chain has TRBV18 and TRBJ1-2; D is uncertain. Germline V gene sequence: CDR1 KGHSH, CDR2 LQKENI. The V end lost 0 bases, the J end lost 2 bases, and 10 bases lay between the germline ends. This CDR3 comprises 15 residues. The CDR3 sequence: CASSPPGGSNYGYTF. The CDR3 DNA reads TGTGCCAGCTCACCACCGGGCGGATCCAACTATGGCTACACCTTC.

The J gene is TRBJ2-2, the V gene TRBV7-2; TRBD1 matches 11 bases. After removal of 4 bases from V and 4 bases from J, the junction contained 5 bases not matched to a gene. The CDR3 sequence is 16 residues long. CDR1 is SGHTA and CDR2 is FQGNSA in the germline V gene. The CDR3 here is CASSWKGTGGTGELFF. The CDR3 region has the DNA TGTGCCAGCAGCTGGAAGGGGACAGGGGGCACCGGGGAGCTGTTTTTT.

V usage is TRBV9 and J usage is TRBJ2-1, with TRBD2 matching 8 bases. The CDR3 has 15 amino acids. Germline trimming cut 4 bases from V and 3 bases from J; bases unmatched to any gene: 6. Germline-derived CDR1 and CDR2 are SGDLS and YYNGEE. The chain's CDR3 is CASSPVLADYNEQFF. The CDR3 DNA follows: TGTGCCAGCAGCCCGGTACTAGCGGACTACAATGAGCAGTTCTTC.

The chain is built from TRBV20-1 and TRBJ2-5, with a tentative D call TRBD2 (5 bases). This CDR3 has 11 amino acids. Trimming took 7 bases from V and 2 from J, leaving 8 bases between them. Germline V CDR1 and CDR2: DFQATT, SNEGSKA (reference sequence). Here the CDR3 reads CSVGSQETQYF. The CDR3 region has the DNA TGCAGTGTTGGGAGTCAAGAGACCCAGTACTTC.

This clone appeared a few times. J is TRBJ2-3 and V is TRBV29-1; TRBD2 agrees at 9 bases. CDR3 size: 14 residues. The germline V gene encodes CDR1 SQVTM and CDR2 ANQGSEA. The ends lost 4 bases at V and 4 bases at J; junction bases unmatched: 6. The CDR3 is CSVVGSGSADTQYF. In DNA form, the CDR3 reads TGCAGCGTTGTAGGTAGCGGGAGTGCAGATACGCAGTATTTT.

This clone was seen a handful of times. The V gene is TRBV28, the J gene TRBJ2-4; maybe TRBD2 (6 bases). Germline V gene sequence: CDR1 MDHEN, CDR2 SYDVKM. The CDR3 spans 14 residues. V lost 3 bases and J 8 bases, leaving 14 bases between the germline ends. This chain's CDR3 is CASSFANSGDIQYF. CDR3 sequence (DNA): TGTGCCAGCAGTTTCGCCAACTCGGGGGACATTCAGTACTTC.

CDR3 in DNA: TGCGCCAGCAGCCCGGTCAGGGCGGAGACCCAGTACTTC. It codes for CASSPVRAETQYF. The chain combines TRBV5-1 with TRBJ2-5; D may be TRBD1 (5 bases). This CDR3 is 13 amino acids long. V lost 4 bases, J lost 5 bases, and 12 bases lay in between. Germline lookup yields CDR1 SGHRS and CDR2 YFSETQ.

The chain has TRBV30 and TRBJ1-1; D is ambiguous. Germline CDR1 GTSNPN, CDR2 SVGIG (reference sequence). The CDR3 length is 13 residues. V lost 2 bases, J lost 5 bases, and 12 bases lay in between. CDR3 residues: CAWSLQLGTEAFF. The CDR3 DNA reads TGTGCCTGGAGTCTTCAATTAGGAACTGAAGCTTTCTTT.

The V call is TRBV7-3, the J call TRBJ2-3; 7 nucleotides agree with TRBD2. Trimming at V came to 4 bases and at J to 0 bases, leaving 19 bases not matched to a gene. This CDR3 spans 20 amino acids. CDR1 and CDR2 from the germline V gene are SGHTA and FQGTGA. The CDR3 coding sequence is TGTGCCAGCAGCTCTCTGAGGCTAGCGGCCGATGTTCATAGCACAGATACGCAGTATTTT. Protein: CASSSLRLAADVHSTDTQYF.

V and J are TRBV29-1 and TRBJ1-1; TRBD1 is a possible D gene (5 bases). Germline assignment: CDR1 SQVTM and CDR2 ANQGSEA. The length of the CDR3 is 14 residues. V lost 6 bases and J 1 base, leaving 15 bases between the germline ends. The CDR3 DNA is TGCAGCGTGAAGGGACGCCTTTCGAACACTGAAGCTTTCTTT. Encoded protein: CSVKGRLSNTEAFF.

This clone turned up a few times. The chain employs TRBV29-1 and TRBJ1-2, with D maybe TRBD1 (5 bases). Trimming left V 6 bases short and J 6 bases short, with 17 bases between. This CDR3 contains 13 residues. From germline, CDR1 is SQVTM and CDR2 ANQGSEA. CDR3 residues: CSVATGPANGYTF. In nucleotides, the CDR3 is TGCAGCGTGGCAACGGGGCCTGCGAATGGCTACACCTTC.

This clone turned up a few times. This rearrangement joins TRBV14 to TRBJ2-3; 10 bases agree with TRBD2. The CDR3 length is 16 residues. V gave up 4 bases and J gave up 5 bases; unmatched junction bases: 9. Looked up from germline, CDR1 is SGHDN and CDR2 is FVKESK. CDR3 nucleotide sequence: TGTGCCAGCAGCCCGATTACTAGCGGGACCTTAGATACGCAGTATTTT. Protein: CASSPITSGTLDTQYF.

This rearrangement joins TRBV15 to TRBJ2-3; D unresolved. With 3 bases removed from V and 2 bases from J, the gap between germline ends came to 12 bases. Germline lookup yields CDR1 LNHNV and CDR2 YYDKDF (reference sequence). This CDR3 has 15 amino acids. CDR3 sequence reads: CATSRDGLTTDTQYF. For the CDR3, the DNA is TGTGCCACCAGCAGGGACGGGCTTACCACAGATACGCAGTATTTT.